This T cell receptor (beta chain) comes out of a study of blood T cells in healthy people across ages. The CDR3 has 13 amino acids. CDR1 and CDR2 (germline): SGDLS, YYNGEE. Note on this clonotype: Its antigen is undetermined.

Study-level results: Changes seen in expanded clonotypes were possibly confounded by donor CMV status left unknown. Diversity estimated from one million T cells was considered an underestimate.

Together with a sample-barcoded 5' primer, a J-beta primer mix was included in a second PCR lasting roughly 6 to 12 cycles. TCRdb used MiXCR to reprocess the 5' RACE reads, holding one entry per CDR3 protein. The data contain approximately 830,000 distinct CDR3 sequences, 60% to 80% of them singletons. With each sample, at least 6 micrograms of total RNA were extracted. The chain combines TRBV9 with TRBJ2-5, with 7 positions matching TRBD1. The DNA end lines up better with TRBJ2-7; the J call may be wrong. The sample was blood. The origin of this receptor is a young man in good health. The CDR3 region is CASSATGTREQYF. The DNA for the CDR3 is TGTGCCAGCAGCGCGACAGGGACGCGCGAGCAGTACTTC.